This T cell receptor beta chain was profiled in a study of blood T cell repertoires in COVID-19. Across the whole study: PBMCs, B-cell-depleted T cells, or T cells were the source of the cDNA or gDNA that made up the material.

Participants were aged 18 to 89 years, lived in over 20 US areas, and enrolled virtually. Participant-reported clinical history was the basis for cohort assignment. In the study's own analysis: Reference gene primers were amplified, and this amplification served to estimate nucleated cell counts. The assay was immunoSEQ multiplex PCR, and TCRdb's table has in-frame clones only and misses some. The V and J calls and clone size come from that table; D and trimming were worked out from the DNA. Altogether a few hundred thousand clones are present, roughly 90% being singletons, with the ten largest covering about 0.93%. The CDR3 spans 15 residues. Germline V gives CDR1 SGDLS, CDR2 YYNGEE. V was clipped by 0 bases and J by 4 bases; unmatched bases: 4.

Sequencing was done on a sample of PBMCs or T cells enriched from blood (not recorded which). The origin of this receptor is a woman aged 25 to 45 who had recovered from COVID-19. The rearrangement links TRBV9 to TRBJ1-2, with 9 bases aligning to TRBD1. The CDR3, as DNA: TGTGCCAGCAGCGTAGGTACAGGGGGCGGCTATGGCTACACCTTC. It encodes CASSVGTGGGYGYTF.